This TCR beta chain was captured by sequencing in a study of shared clonotypes between healthy human individuals. Study information: For every donor, three CD4 naive, three CD4 memory, two CD8 naive and one CD8 memory plates were used.

Original data processing: Junction-only sequences produced by ImmunoSEQ had no quality scores, so filtering differed. TCRdb's table, derived via immunoSEQ multiplex PCR, lists solely in-frame clones and lacks some. V and J calls and clone size are those listed in that table; D and trimming were worked out from the DNA. The profile covers a few million clones, with about 94% appearing a single time and around 0.13% taken by the ten largest. This CDR3 comprises 12 residues. V lost 5 bases and J 1 base, leaving 4 bases between the germline ends. Germline-derived CDR1 and CDR2 are LNHDA and SQIVND (reference sequence). Note on this clone: This sample includes further DNA sequences coding for the same CDR3.

The sequenced material came from naive CD4+ T cells sorted from blood. The subset here: CD45RA+ positively selected. The receptor's source is a man between 18 and 29 years old in good health. The V call is TRBV19, the J call TRBJ2-3; the D is unclear. CDR3 in DNA: TGTGCCAGTAGTCTCCGCACAGATACGCAGTATTTT. Translated: CASSLRTDTQYF.